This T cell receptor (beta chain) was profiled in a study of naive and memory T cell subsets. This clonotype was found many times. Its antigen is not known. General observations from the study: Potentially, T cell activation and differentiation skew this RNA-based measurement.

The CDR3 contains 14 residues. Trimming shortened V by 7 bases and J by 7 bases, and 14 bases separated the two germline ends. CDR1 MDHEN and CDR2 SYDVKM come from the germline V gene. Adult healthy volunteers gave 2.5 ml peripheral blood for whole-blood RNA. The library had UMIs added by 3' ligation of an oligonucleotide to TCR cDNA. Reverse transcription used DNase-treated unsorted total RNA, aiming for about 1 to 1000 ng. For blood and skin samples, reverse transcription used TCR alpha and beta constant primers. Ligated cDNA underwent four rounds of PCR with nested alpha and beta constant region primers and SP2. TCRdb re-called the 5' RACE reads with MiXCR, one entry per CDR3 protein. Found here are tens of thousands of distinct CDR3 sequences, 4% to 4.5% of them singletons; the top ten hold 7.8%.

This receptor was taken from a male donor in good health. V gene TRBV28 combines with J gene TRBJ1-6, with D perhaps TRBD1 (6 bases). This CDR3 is CASTSGGANSPLHF. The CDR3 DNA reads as TGTGCCAGCACCTCCGGGGGGGCCAATTCACCCCTCCACTTT.